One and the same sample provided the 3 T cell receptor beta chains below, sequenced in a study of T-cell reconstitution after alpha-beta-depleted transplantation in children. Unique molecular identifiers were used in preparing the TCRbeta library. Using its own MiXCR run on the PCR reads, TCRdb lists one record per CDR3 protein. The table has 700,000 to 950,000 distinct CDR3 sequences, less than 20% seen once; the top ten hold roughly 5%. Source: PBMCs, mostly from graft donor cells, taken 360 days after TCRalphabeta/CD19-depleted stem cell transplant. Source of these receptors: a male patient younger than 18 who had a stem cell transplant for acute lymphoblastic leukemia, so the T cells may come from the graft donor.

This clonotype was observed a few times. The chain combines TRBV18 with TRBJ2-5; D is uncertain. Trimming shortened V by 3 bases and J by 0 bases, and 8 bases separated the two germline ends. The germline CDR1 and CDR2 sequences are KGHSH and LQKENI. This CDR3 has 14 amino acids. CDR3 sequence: CASSPRRNQETQYF. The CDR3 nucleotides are TGTGCCAGCTCACCCCGACGGAACCAAGAGACCCAGTACTTC.

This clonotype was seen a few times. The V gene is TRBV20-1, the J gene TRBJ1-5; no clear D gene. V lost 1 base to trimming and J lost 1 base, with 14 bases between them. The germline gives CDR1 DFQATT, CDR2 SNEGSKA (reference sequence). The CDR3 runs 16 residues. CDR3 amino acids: CSARGQPRVSNQPQHF. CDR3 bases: TGCAGTGCTAGAGGGCAACCCCGGGTGAGCAATCAGCCCCAGCATTTT.

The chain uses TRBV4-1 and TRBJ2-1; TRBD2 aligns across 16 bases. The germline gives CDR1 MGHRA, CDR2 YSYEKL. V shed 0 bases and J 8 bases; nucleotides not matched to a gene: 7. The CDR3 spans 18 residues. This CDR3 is CASSQDNRGLAGGHEQFF. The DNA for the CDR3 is TGCGCCAGCAGCCAAGATAATCGGGGACTAGCGGGGGGGCATGAGCAGTTCTTC.